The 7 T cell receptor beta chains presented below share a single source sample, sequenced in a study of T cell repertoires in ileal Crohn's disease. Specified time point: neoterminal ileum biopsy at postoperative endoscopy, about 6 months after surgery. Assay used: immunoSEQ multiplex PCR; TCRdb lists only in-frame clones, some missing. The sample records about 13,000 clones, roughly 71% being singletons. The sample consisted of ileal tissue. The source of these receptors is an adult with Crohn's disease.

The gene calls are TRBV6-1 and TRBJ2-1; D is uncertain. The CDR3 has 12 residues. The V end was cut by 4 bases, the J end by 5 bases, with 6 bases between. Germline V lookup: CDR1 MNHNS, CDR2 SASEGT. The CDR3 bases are TGTGCCAGCAGTGTAGCCCACAATGAGCAGTTCTTC. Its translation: CASSVAHNEQFF.

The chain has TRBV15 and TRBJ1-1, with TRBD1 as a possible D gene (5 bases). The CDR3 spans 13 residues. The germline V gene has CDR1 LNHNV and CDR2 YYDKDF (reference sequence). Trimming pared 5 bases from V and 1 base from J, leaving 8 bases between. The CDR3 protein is CATSLTGNTEAFF. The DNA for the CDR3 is TGTGCCACCAGCCTAACAGGGAACACTGAAGCTTTCTTT.

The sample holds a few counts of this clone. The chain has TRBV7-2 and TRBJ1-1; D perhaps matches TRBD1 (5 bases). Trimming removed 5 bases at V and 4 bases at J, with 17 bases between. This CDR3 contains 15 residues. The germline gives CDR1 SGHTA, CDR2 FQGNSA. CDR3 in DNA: TGTGCCAGCAGCGCCCAGTGGGGGGGAGTCACTGAAGCTTTCTTT. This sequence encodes CASSAQWGGVTEAFF.

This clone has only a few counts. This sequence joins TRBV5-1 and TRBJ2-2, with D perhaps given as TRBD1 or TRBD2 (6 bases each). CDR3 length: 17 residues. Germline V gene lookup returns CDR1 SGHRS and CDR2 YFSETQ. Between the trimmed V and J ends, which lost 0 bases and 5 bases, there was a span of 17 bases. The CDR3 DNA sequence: TGCGCCAGCAGCTTGGACGGTCGGGGGCCCCCAACCGGGGAGCTGTTTTTT. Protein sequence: CASSLDGRGPPTGELFF.

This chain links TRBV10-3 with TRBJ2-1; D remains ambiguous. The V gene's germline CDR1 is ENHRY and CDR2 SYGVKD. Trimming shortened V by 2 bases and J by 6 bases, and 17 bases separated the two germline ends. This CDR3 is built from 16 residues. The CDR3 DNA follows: TGTGCCATCAGTGAGAGTCGGACCGGATTACCCAATGAGCAGTTCTTC. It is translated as CAISESRTGLPNEQFF.

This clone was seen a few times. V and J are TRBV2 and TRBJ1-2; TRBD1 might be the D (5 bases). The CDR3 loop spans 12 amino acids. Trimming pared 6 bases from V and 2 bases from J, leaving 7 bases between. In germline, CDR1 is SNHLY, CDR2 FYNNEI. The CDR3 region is CASRGVNYGYTF. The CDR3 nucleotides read TGTGCCAGCAGAGGGGTAAACTATGGCTACACCTTC. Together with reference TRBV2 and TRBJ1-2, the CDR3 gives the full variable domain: EPEVTQTPSHQVTQMGQEVILRCVPISNHLYFYWYRQILGQKVEFLVSFYNNEISEKSEIFDDQFSVERPDGSNFTLKIRSTKLEDSAMYFCASRGVNYGYTFGSGTRLTVV.

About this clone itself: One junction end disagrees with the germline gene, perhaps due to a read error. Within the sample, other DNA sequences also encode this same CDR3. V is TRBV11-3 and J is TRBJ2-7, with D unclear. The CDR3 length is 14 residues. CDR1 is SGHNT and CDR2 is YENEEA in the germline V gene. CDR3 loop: CASSLLMGIYEQYF. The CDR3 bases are TGTGCCAGCAGCCTCCTGATGGGGATCTACGAGCAGTACTTT.